This T cell receptor beta chain was profiled in a study of CD8 T cells in ankylosing spondylitis (dated by TCRdb to about 2017). Regarding the complete study: To find TCR variants linked to disease, the study profiled T cell receptor beta repertoires in ankylosing spondylitis patients and healthy donors. The full study cohort was made up of 25 to 30 ankylosing spondylitis patients and about a hundred healthy donors. Peripheral blood was sampled, and synovial fluid was additionally collected from ankylosing spondylitis patients.

CDR1 SGHTA and CDR2 FQGNSA are derived from the germline V gene. V trim: 0 bases; J trim: 4 bases; unmatched bases: 4. The CDR3 starts with the cysteine, ends with the phenylalanine, and has 15 residues. The entry retains the CDR3 DNA only, 45 bases that are in frame from base 1. This clonotype was seen more than once but under ten times. It lacks a known antigen. Qualities for individual bases were not recorded, and no much larger clone is one base off. General study outcomes and caveats: A CD8+ phenotype was shown by the disease-linked clones, which were found at relatively low frequencies in peripheral blood. Some motif variants were previously reported in synovial fluid and blood of reactive arthritis patients, suggesting common disease-initiation mechanisms. Blood from ankylosing spondylitis patients appeared to be characterized by a TCR beta motif composed of about eight highly homologous amino acid variants. The disease-linked clones were reported to be significantly enriched in matched synovial fluid samples from ankylosing spondylitis patients.

TCRdb records Illumina HiSeq 2500 as the sequencer. TCR beta libraries were prepared by quantitative 5'-RACE with molecular barcodes. Per the source publication's procedure: Disease-linked TCR variants were identified with a new computational method built on a probabilistic model of VDJ rearrangement. TCRdb passed the public sequencing reads through fastp at Q25 and MiXCR, retaining productive beta sequences. Every CDR3 protein is listed once, alongside the most common genes and DNA of its rows. TCRdb, not the authors, supplied the V and J calls. In this sample the table shows around 480,000 distinct CDR3 sequences, roughly a sixth of which occur a single time. In total, the top ten clones hold around 0.92% of the sample.

The rearrangement combines TRBV7-2 with TRBJ2-7, and TRBD2 aligns with 9 junction nucleotides. The source is a male donor with ankylosing spondylitis. Material: blood, either unsorted or a sorted T cell fraction (not recorded which). The nucleotide sequence is given as TGTGCCAGCAGCTTAGCTAGCGGGAGTGTATACGAGCAGTACTTC. Its protein product is CASSLASGSVYEQYF.